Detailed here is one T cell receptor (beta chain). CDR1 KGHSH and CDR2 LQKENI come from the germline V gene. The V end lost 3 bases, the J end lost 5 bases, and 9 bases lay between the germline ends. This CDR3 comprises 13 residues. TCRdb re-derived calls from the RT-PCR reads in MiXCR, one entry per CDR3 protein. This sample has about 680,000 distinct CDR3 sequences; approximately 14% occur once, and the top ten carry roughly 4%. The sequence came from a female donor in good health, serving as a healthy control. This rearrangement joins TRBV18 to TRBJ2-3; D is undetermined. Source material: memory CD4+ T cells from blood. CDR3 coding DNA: TGTGCCAGCTCACCTGGTTTTGGAGATACGCAGTATTTT. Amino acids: CASSPGFGDTQYF.